This T cell receptor beta chain emerged from a study of T-cell reconstitution after alpha-beta-depleted transplantation in children. The V and J ends lost 4 bases and 1 base, in that order; junction bases with no gene match: 4. The CDR3 runs 13 residues. The germline CDR1 and CDR2 sequences are SQVTM and ANQGSEA. This clonotype has at least ten counts. Unique molecular identifiers were incorporated into the prepared TCRbeta library. Using its own MiXCR run on the PCR reads, TCRdb lists one record per CDR3 protein. The sample records under 350,000 distinct CDR3 sequences, 9.5% to 10% being singletons. Sequenced here: PBMCs from the stem cell graft donor, sampled from the stem cell graft. The J gene is TRBJ2-7, the V gene TRBV29-1; TRBD1 matches at 7 bases. The origin of this receptor is a human donor who donated a stem cell graft to a child with SCID. The CDR3 DNA reads as TGCAGCGTTGCTCTGACAGGGTCCTACGAGCAGTACTTC. Its protein product is CSVALTGSYEQYF.